The rows below give T cell receptor beta chains drawn from one sample of a study of blood T cell repertoires in COVID-19. Sequencing was performed with immunoSEQ multiplex PCR; in TCRdb, only in-frame clones are kept and a portion is missing. The sample shows 25,000 to 35,000 clones, approximately 92% of them seen only once. What was sequenced was peripheral blood. The receptors were gathered from a human donor with acute or convalescent COVID-19. The donor label of this sample is uncertain. Each CDR3 is given with its conserved first and last residue. The D gene is left open where the match is weak. Expanded clones get a size class; other rows say once, few or many, or leave the size out.

D gene,clone size,J gene,V gene,CDR3 DNA,CDR3 protein
TRBD1,NA,TRBJ1-4,TRBV11-2,TGTGCCAGCAGCTTAGACGGGACAGGGGATGAAAAACTGTTTTTT,CASSLDGTGDEKLFF
TRBD2,once,TRBJ2-2,TRBV11-2,TGTGCCAGCAGCGTAGCGGGGGGGCTTGGACGAAGCACCGGGGAGCTGTTTTTT,CASSVAGGLGRSTGELFF
NA,NA,TRBJ1-2,TRBV30,TGTGCCTGGAGTCCGACAGGCTATGGCTACACCTTC,CAWSPTGYGYTF
TRBD1,NA,TRBJ2-7,TRBV7-8,TGTGCCAGCAGCTTAGCTGCGGGACAGGGAAACTACGAGCAGTACTTC,CASSLAAGQGNYEQYF
NA,NA,TRBJ1-1,TRBV11-2,TGTGCCAGCAGCTTCCTCCTACAGGGGAACACTGAAGCTTTCTTT,CASSFLLQGNTEAFF
TRBD2,NA,TRBJ2-1,TRBV11-2,TGTGCCAGCAGACAGTGGGGACTAGCGTTCAATGAGCAGTTCTTC,CASRQWGLAFNEQFF
TRBD1,NA,TRBJ1-2,TRBV2,TGTGCCAGCAGTGAAGGGACAGGGAGGGATGGCTACACCTTC,CASSEGTGRDGYTF
TRBD1,NA,TRBJ2-5,TRBV5-4,TGTGCCAGCAGCTCCGGGACAGGGCGCCAAGAGACCCAGTACTTC,CASSSGTGRQETQYF
NA,NA,TRBJ2-1,TRBV2,TGTGCCAGCAGTGTATTCATGGGTGGGGGGAATGAGCAGTTCTTC,CASSVFMGGGNEQFF
TRBD1,few,TRBJ1-5,TRBV6-6,TGTGCCAGCAGTTACGGGCAGGGGGCTCAGCCCCAGCATTTT,CASSYGQGAQPQHF
NA,NA,TRBJ1-1,TRBV7-2,TGTGCCAGCAGCACCCCGCGCAGGGCGTCTATGGCTTTCTTT,CASSTPRRASMAFF
NA,NA,TRBJ1-1,TRBV5-1,TGCGCCAGCAGCTTGGGAACAGGGATGAGCACTGAAGCTTTCTTT,CASSLGTGMSTEAFF
NA,NA,TRBJ2-1,TRBV19,TGTGCCAGTAGTATGAGGGATGGGAATGAGCAGTTCTTC,CASSMRDGNEQFF
TRBD1,NA,TRBJ1-4,TRBV11-3,TGTGCCAGCAGCATCCGGGACAGATCGCGAGAAAAACTGTTTTTT,CASSIRDRSREKLFF
NA,NA,TRBJ1-3,TRBV9,TGTGCCAGCAGCCTAGAGGCCGGAGGATCTGGAAACACCATATATTTT,CASSLEAGGSGNTIYF
NA,NA,TRBJ2-1,TRBV29-1,TGCAGTACCGTGATGGGGCTTACAGCCTACAATGAGCAGTTCTTC,CSTVMGLTAYNEQFF
TRBD1,NA,TRBJ1-2,TRBV7-3,TGTGCCAGCAGCTTAAAAAATGAACAGGGGTTAGGCGACACCTTC,CASSLKNEQGLGDTF
NA,once,TRBJ2-4,TRBV5-5,TGTGCCAGCAGCTTGGAGGAAGGGGGTTTTGCCAAAAACATTCAGTACTTC,CASSLEEGGFAKNIQYF
TRBD1,NA,TRBJ1-4,TRBV7-2,TGTGCCAGCAGCCCCAGACAGGGTCTTAATGAAAAACTGTTTTTT,CASSPRQGLNEKLFF
TRBD2,NA,TRBJ2-6,TRBV7-3,TGTGCCAGCAGCCGCGGGGCTAGCGGAGCCCCTGGGGCCAACGTCCTGACTTTC,CASSRGASGAPGANVLTF
NA,NA,TRBJ2-5,TRBV9,TGTGCCAGCAGCGACCGATCCAGGGAGGTGGTTGGCGAGACCCAGTACTTC,CASSDRSREVVGETQYF
TRBD2,NA,TRBJ2-2,TRBV3-1/TRBV3-2,TGTGCCAGCAGCCTAACTGGCGGGAGGGCCTTAACCGGGGAGCTGTTTTTT,CASSLTGGRALTGELFF
NA,once,TRBJ2-5,TRBV14,TGTGCCAGCAGCCAGCGGTCCGGTTTGGCGACCCAGTACTTC,CASSQRSGLATQYF
TRBD1,NA,TRBJ2-2,TRBV5-1,TGCGCCAGCAGCTTTGGGACAGCACGGGGCGGGGAGCTGTTTTTT,CASSFGTARGGELFF
NA,NA,TRBJ1-1,TRBV19,TGTGCCAGTATTCAGGGGCGCGGCCTTATGAACACTGAAGCTTTCTTT,CASIQGRGLMNTEAFF
TRBD1,NA,TRBJ1-6,TRBV7-9,TGTACCAGCAGCCGCGGGACAGGGTTCTATAATTCACCCCTCCACTTT,CTSSRGTGFYNSPLHF
TRBD1,NA,TRBJ2-3,TRBV18,TGTGCCAGCTCACGGGACAGGGTAGGGGCAGATACGCAGTATTTT,CASSRDRVGADTQYF
NA,NA,TRBJ1-1,TRBV6-5,TGTGCCAGCAGGACTCCACGGGGTAACACTGAAGCTTTCTTT,CASRTPRGNTEAFF
NA,NA,TRBJ1-2,TRBV7-9,TGTGCCAGCAGCCCCGTCGGGTGGGGACAAGTATATGGCTACACCTTC,CASSPVGWGQVYGYTF
TRBD2,NA,TRBJ2-1,TRBV7-8,TGTGCCAGCAGTTTTCCTACGCGGGAGTCCGACAATGAGCAGTTCTTC,CASSFPTRESDNEQFF
TRBD2,NA,TRBJ2-7,TRBV11-3,TGTGCCAGCAGCTTAGACGCCGGGAGGTACGAGCAGTACTTC,CASSLDAGRYEQYF
NA,NA,TRBJ2-7,TRBV3-1/TRBV3-2,TGTGCCAGCAGCCAATCCACAGGGGGGGGCCCCTACGAGCAGTACTTC,CASSQSTGGGPYEQYF
NA,NA,TRBJ1-4,TRBV5-1,TGCGCCAGCAGCTTGGCAGTAGCGCAGTCTGAAAAACTGTTTTTT,CASSLAVAQSEKLFF
TRBD1,NA,TRBJ2-7,TRBV19,TGTGCCAGTACCGGGACAGGGGAAGGCCCCTACGAGCAGTACTTC,CASTGTGEGPYEQYF
NA,NA,TRBJ1-6,TRBV9,TGTGCCAGCAGCCAGACAAGGGGCGGATCACCCCTCCACTTT,CASSQTRGGSPLHF
TRBD2,NA,TRBJ2-5,TRBV5-1,TGCGCCAGCAGCTTGGGGGGAGGGGAGACCCAGTACTTC,CASSLGGGETQYF